Listed below are T cell receptor beta chains from one sample, sequenced in a study of CD8+ T cells in alopecia areata. Produced via immunoSEQ multiplex PCR; TCRdb's table is partial and in-frame only. The sample contains approximately 180,000 clones, roughly 50% of which appear only once. Specimen: CD4+ T cells sorted from blood, collected at roughly week 55, from a patient treated with tofacitinib. Receptors originate from a human donor with alopecia areata. Each CDR3 is given with its conserved first and last residue. Each record gives: J gene, clone size, V gene, D gene, CDR3 DNA, CDR3 protein. D genes are given only for firm matches. Size is omitted from some rows. Given values are once, few, many or a class for expanded clones.

TRBJ2-7 | NA | TRBV5-1 | TRBD2 | TGCGCCAGCAGCCCTGCGGGGGGTGGAGGCTACGAGCAGTACTTC | CASSPAGGGGYEQYF
TRBJ2-3 | NA | TRBV30 | NA | TGTGCCTGGAGTTTCCAGGCCGGAGATACGCAGTATTTT | CAWSFQAGDTQYF
TRBJ2-5 | NA | TRBV5-6 | TRBD1 | TGTGCCAGCAGCGAGACAGGGGCTGGGGAGACCCAGTACTTC | CASSETGAGETQYF
TRBJ2-5 | NA | TRBV9 | TRBD1 | TGTGCCAGCAGTGTCGGGACAGGGAGGCAAGAGACCCAGTACTTC | CASSVGTGRQETQYF
TRBJ2-7 | NA | TRBV7-9 | NA | TGTGCCAGCAGGTACGAGGGAGGATCCTACGAGCAGTACTTC | CASRYEGGSYEQYF
TRBJ2-7 | NA | TRBV29-1 | NA | TGCAGCGTTTTAGACACATCTCGTGCCGAGCAGTACTTC | CSVLDTSRAEQYF
TRBJ1-4 | NA | TRBV5-1 | TRBD1 | TGCGCCAGCAGGCGTGACAGGGGGTTCGAAAAACTGTTTTTT | CASRRDRGFEKLFF
TRBJ1-1 | few | TRBV2 | NA | TGTGCCAGCAGTGAAGGGAGAGACTATGAAGCTTTCTTT | CASSEGRDYEAFF
TRBJ2-7 | NA | TRBV7-6 | NA | TGTGCCAGCAGCCCCAACCAGGCCCTTAGCTCCTACGAGCAGTACTTC | CASSPNQALSSYEQYF
TRBJ1-1 | NA | TRBV30 | TRBD1 | TGTGCCTGGAGTACCGGACAGGGAACTTTCTTT | CAWSTGQGTFF
TRBJ1-6 | many | TRBV2 | NA | TGTGCCAGCAGGGACCCGGTAGTCGGAGGACCCCTCCACTTT | CASRDPVVGGPLHF
TRBJ2-2 | NA | TRBV5-1 | NA | TGCGCCAGCAGCCAAACAAGTAAAGCCGGGGAGCTGTTTTTT | CASSQTSKAGELFF
TRBJ1-3 | NA | TRBV30 | TRBD1 | TGTGCCTGGAGTAACCAGGGACAGGGTGGAAACACCATATATTTT | CAWSNQGQGGNTIYF
TRBJ2-7 | NA | TRBV21-1 | NA | TGTGCCAGCAGCAACCCTCCATCGGGAAGTCGTGAGCAGTACTTC | CASSNPPSGSREQYF
TRBJ1-1 | few | TRBV6-5 | TRBD1 | TGTGCCAGCAATACGAGACAGGGCCTCACTGAAGCTTTCTTT | CASNTRQGLTEAFF
TRBJ2-5 | NA | TRBV15 | TRBD2 | TGTGCCACCAGCCCCCCAGCGGGGCAAGAGACCCAGTACTTC | CATSPPAGQETQYF
TRBJ1-2 | NA | TRBV6-4 | NA | TGTGCCAGCAGTGAGGACCTGGGTCGTGGCTACACCTTC | CASSEDLGRGYTF
TRBJ1-4 | few | TRBV18 | NA | TGTGCCAGCTCACTTCGGACAATCGCAACTAATGAAAAACTGTTTTTT | CASSLRTIATNEKLFF
TRBJ2-5 | few | TRBV4-1 | TRBD2 | TGCGCCAGCAGCCTAGGGAGGGCAGAGACCCAGTACTTC | CASSLGRAETQYF
TRBJ1-3 | once | TRBV7-8 | NA | TGTGCCAGCAGCTTAAGTACGGGAAACACCATATATTTT | CASSLSTGNTIYF
TRBJ1-2 | NA | TRBV30 | NA | TGTGCCTGGACAGGGGACTTCTATGGCTACACCTTC | CAWTGDFYGYTF
TRBJ2-7 | NA | TRBV2 | TRBD1 | TGTGCCAGCAGTGAAGATGGGACAGTCCCCTACGAGCAGTACTTC | CASSEDGTVPYEQYF
TRBJ1-6 | NA | TRBV30 | NA | TGTGCCTGTTCGAGGGGGGCGCGTTCACCCCTCCACTTT | CACSRGARSPLHF
TRBJ2-1 | NA | TRBV29-1 | NA | TGCAGCGTTAGGGGACTGAGCTCCTACAATGAGCAGTTCTTC | CSVRGLSSYNEQFF
TRBJ2-7 | NA | TRBV4-2 | TRBD2 | TGTGCCAGCAGCCAGGACCGAGCGGGGGGGCTCTACGAGCAGTACTTC | CASSQDRAGGLYEQYF
TRBJ2-3 | NA | TRBV27 | NA | TGTGCCAGCAGTCCCCTGGCGGGGCGGGATACGCAGTATTTT | CASSPLAGRDTQYF
TRBJ1-1 | few | TRBV29-1 | NA | TGCAGCGTCTCGCGGCAGCCTGCGACTGAAGCTTTCTTT | CSVSRQPATEAFF
TRBJ2-2 | NA | TRBV29-1 | TRBD1 | TGCAGCGTTGGGTCAGGACAGGGAGAGCTGTTTTTT | CSVGSGQGELFF
TRBJ1-1 | NA | TRBV30 | NA | TGTGCCTGGAGTTATGTGAACACTGAAGCTTTCTTT | CAWSYVNTEAFF
TRBJ2-7 | NA | TRBV15 | NA | TGTGCCACCAGCAGAGAGGGAAGCGGTCCCTACGAGCAGTACTTC | CATSREGSGPYEQYF
TRBJ1-1 | NA | TRBV30 | NA | TGTGCCTGGAGTGTGGTCAGGGAGGGCACTGAAGCTTTCTTT | CAWSVVREGTEAFF
TRBJ2-5 | NA | TRBV29-1 | NA | TGCAGCGTCGAAGGGGGGAACCAAGAGACCCAGTACTTC | CSVEGGNQETQYF
TRBJ2-5 | NA | TRBV5-6 | NA | TGTGCCAGCAGCAACGACTGGAGCCAAGAGACCCAGTACTTC | CASSNDWSQETQYF
TRBJ1-1 | NA | TRBV28 | TRBD1 | TGTGCCAGCATTGCTGACAGGGGACAAGCTTTCTTT | CASIADRGQAFF
TRBJ2-3 | NA | TRBV25-1 | TRBD2 | TGTGCCAGCAGTGAATACGAGCGGGGGCCTCATGCTACGCAGTATTTT | CASSEYERGPHATQYF
TRBJ2-5 | NA | TRBV29-1 | NA | TGCAGCGTTGAGGGGAGTAGAGAGACCCAGTACTTC | CSVEGSRETQYF
TRBJ2-1 | NA | TRBV15 | NA | TGTGCCACCAGCAGAGGCCAGGAGGGGCAGTTCTTC | CATSRGQEGQFF
TRBJ2-3 | few | TRBV5-6 | TRBD2 | TGTGCCAGCAGCTTGATTTCGGTTGGGGGGGACACAGATACGCAGTATTTT | CASSLISVGGDTDTQYF
TRBJ1-2 | NA | TRBV29-1 | NA | TGCAGCGTTGGTTCCGACTATGGCTACACCTTC | CSVGSDYGYTF
TRBJ2-2 | NA | TRBV30 | NA | TGTGCCTGGGTAGTGGGGCCCGGGGAGCTGTTTTTT | CAWVVGPGELFF
TRBJ2-6 | NA | TRBV5-6 | NA | TGTGCCAGCACCCCCCCCGGGGGCGCCCCCCACTCTGGGGCCAACGTCCTGACTTTC | CASTPPGGAPHSGANVLTF
TRBJ1-2 | NA | TRBV18 | NA | TGTGCCAGCTCACCGGAGGAGTTCCTTAACTATGGCTACACCTTC | CASSPEEFLNYGYTF
TRBJ2-1 | NA | TRBV5-1 | TRBD2 | TGCGCCAGCAGCGGGACTAGCGGGGCCTATGAGCAGTTCTTC | CASSGTSGAYEQFF
TRBJ1-1 | NA | TRBV6-1 | NA | TGTGCCATCCGGTCATCGGGCGGCGCTGAAGCTTTCTTT | CAIRSSGGAEAFF
TRBJ2-5 | NA | TRBV29-1 | NA | TGCAGCGTTGAGGCAAACCAAGAGACCCAGTACTTC | CSVEANQETQYF
TRBJ2-5 | NA | TRBV29-1 | NA | TGCAGCGTTGAGGAGACAGGTGGTGGGGTCCAGTACTTC | CSVEETGGGVQYF
TRBJ2-7 | NA | TRBV11-2 | TRBD2 | TGTGCCTGCGGGGCGACTAGCGGGGGGGCCTACGAGCAGTACTTC | CACGATSGGAYEQYF
TRBJ1-5 | NA | TRBV29-1 | NA | TGCAGCGTTGTTTATGGGGGGGTTGATCAGCCCCAGCATTTT | CSVVYGGVDQPQHF
TRBJ2-7 | NA | TRBV27 | NA | TGTGCCAGCAGTTTTTTGGGGTCCTACGAGCAGTACTTC | CASSFLGSYEQYF
TRBJ1-4 | NA | TRBV20-1 | NA | TGCAGCTGGTCAACTAATGAAAAACTGTTTTTT | CSWSTNEKLFF